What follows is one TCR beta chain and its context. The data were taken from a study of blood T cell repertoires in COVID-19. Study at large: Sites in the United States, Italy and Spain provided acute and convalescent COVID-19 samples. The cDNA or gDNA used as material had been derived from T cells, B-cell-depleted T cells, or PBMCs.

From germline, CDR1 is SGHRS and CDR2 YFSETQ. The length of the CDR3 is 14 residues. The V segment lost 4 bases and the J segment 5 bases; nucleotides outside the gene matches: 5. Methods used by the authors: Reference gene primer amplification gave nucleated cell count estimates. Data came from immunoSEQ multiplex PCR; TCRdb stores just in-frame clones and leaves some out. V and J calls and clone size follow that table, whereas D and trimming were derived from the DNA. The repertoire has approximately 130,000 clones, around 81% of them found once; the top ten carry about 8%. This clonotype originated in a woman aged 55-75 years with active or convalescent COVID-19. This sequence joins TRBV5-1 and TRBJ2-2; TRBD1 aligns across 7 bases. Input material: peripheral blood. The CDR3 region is CASSVQGSTGELFF. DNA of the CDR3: TGCGCCAGCAGCGTACAGGGGAGTACCGGGGAGCTGTTTTTT.